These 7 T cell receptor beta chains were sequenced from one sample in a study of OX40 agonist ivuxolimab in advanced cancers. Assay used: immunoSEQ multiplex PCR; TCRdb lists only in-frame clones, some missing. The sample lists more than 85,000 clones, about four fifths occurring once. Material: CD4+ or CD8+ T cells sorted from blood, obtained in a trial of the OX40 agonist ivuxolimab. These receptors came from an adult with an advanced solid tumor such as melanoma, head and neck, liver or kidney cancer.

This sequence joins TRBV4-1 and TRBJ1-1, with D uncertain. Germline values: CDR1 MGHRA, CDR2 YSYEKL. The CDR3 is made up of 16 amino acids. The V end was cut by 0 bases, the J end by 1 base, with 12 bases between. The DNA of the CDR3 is TGCGCCAGCAGCCAAGATTGGGCCAGACAGAACACTGAAGCTTTCTTT. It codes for CASSQDWARQNTEAFF.

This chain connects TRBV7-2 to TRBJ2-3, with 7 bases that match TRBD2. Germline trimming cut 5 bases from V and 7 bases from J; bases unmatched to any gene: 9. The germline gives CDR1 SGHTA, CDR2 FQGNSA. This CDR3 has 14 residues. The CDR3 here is CASSLGLEGYTQYF. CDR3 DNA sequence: TGTGCCAGCAGCCTTGGACTAGAAGGTTATACGCAGTATTTT.

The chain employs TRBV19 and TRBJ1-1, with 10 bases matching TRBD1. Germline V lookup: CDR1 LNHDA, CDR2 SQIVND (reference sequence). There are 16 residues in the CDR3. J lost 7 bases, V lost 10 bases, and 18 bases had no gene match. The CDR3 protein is CATLPYRDRGSNEAFF. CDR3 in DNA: TGTGCCACCCTCCCATACCGGGACAGGGGTAGTAATGAAGCTTTCTTT.

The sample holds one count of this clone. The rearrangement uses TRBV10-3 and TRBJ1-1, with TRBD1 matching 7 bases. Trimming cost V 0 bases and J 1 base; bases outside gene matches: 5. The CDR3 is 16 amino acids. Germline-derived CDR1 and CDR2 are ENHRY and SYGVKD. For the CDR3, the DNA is TGTGCCATCAGTGAGTCGGGGACAGATTCGAACACTGAAGCTTTCTTT. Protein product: CAISESGTDSNTEAFF.

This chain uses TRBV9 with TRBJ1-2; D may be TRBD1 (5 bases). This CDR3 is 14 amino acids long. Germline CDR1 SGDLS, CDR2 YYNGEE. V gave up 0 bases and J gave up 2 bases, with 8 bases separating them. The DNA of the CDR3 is TGTGCCAGCAGCGTAGTTTCAGGGAACTATGGCTACACCTTC. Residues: CASSVVSGNYGYTF.

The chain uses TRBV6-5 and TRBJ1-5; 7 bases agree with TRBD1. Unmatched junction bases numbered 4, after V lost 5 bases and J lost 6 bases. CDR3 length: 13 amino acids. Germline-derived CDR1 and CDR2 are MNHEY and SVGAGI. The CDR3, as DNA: TGTGCCAGCAGTACAGGGGTGGCTCAGCCCCAGCATTTT. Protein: CASSTGVAQPQHF.

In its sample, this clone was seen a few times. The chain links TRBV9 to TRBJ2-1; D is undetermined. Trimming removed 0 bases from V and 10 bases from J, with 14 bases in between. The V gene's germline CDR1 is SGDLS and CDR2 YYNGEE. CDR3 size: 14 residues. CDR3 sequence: CASSVGNGLWEQFF. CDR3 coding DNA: TGTGCCAGCAGCGTAGGGAACGGGCTTTGGGAGCAGTTCTTC.